The next 17 T cell receptor beta chains were all read from a single sample in a study of PD-1 blockade in classical Hodgkin lymphoma. Clones were read by immunoSEQ multiplex PCR, and TCRdb kept only the in-frame ones, dropping some. The sample contains 15,000 or so clones, about 83% of which appear only once. All the patients suffered relapse after autologous stem cell transplantation, and brentuximab vedotin exposure differed. This sample comprised peripheral blood mononuclear cells (PBMCs), obtained at baseline. The source is a human donor with classical Hodgkin lymphoma.

CDR3 loop: CASSLASGGEETQYF. CDR3 DNA: TGTGCCAGCAGCTTAGCTAGCGGGGGAGAAGAGACCCAGTACTTC. This chain links TRBV7-9 with TRBJ2-5; 9 bases are shared with TRBD2. This CDR3 has 15 amino acids. V lost 0 bases and J lost 3; bases outside the gene matches: 2. Germline V gene lookup returns CDR1 SEHNR and CDR2 FQNEAQ (reference sequence). Variable domain in full (rest from reference TRBV7-9 and TRBJ2-5): DTGVSQNPRHKITKRGQNVTFRCDPISEHNRLYWYRQTLGQGPEFLTYFQNEAQLEKSRLLSDRFSAERPKGSFSTLEIQRTEQGDSAMYLCASSLASGGEETQYFGPGTRLLVL.

The chain recombines TRBV10-1 with TRBJ2-7; D unclear. From germline, CDR1 is WNHNN and CDR2 SYGVQD (reference sequence). Trimming stripped 4 bases from V and 4 bases from J, with 8 bases between. The CDR3 contains 12 residues. CDR3 DNA sequence: TGCGCCAGCAGTGGGCCCGGATACGAGCAGTACTTC. Amino acids: CASSGPGYEQYF.

This sequence joins TRBV2 and TRBJ2-4; D might be TRBD1 or TRBD2, each matching 5 bases. CDR3 size: 14 residues. Per the germline V gene, CDR1 is SNHLY and CDR2 is FYNNEI. V was clipped by 8 bases and J by 3 bases, with 14 bases between them. The CDR3 is CASVQDTSKNIQYF. The DNA for the CDR3 is TGTGCCAGCGTTCAGGACACTAGCAAAAACATTCAGTACTTC.

This chain connects TRBV2 to TRBJ1-5; D is uncertain. The CDR3 is 13 residues long. Germline V gene lookup returns CDR1 SNHLY and CDR2 FYNNEI. The V gene lost 3 bases and the J gene lost 6 bases, with 9 bases spanning the gap. CDR3 residues: CASSEGEGQPQHF. The CDR3 DNA reads TGTGCCAGCAGTGAGGGTGAGGGTCAGCCCCAGCATTTT. The full variable domain, rest sourced from reference TRBV2 and TRBJ1-5, is EPEVTQTPSHQVTQMGQEVILRCVPISNHLYFYWYRQILGQKVEFLVSFYNNEISEKSEIFDDQFSVERPDGSNFTLKIRSTKLEDSAMYFCASSEGEGQPQHFGDGTRLSIL.

V is TRBV2 and J is TRBJ2-3, with 7 bases identical to TRBD2. Germline V CDR1 and CDR2: SNHLY, FYNNEI. The trim removed 6 bases at V and 14 bases at J, leaving 11 bases unmatched. This CDR3 is 12 amino acids long. The CDR3 sequence: CASSPGLGDWYF. CDR3 in DNA: TGTGCCAGCAGCCCTGGACTAGGAGATTGGTATTTT. The full variable domain, its missing parts supplied by reference TRBV2 and TRBJ2-3, is EPEVTQTPSHQVTQMGQEVILRCVPISNHLYFYWYRQILGQKVEFLVSFYNNEISEKSEIFDDQFSVERPDGSNFTLKIRSTKLEDSAMYFCASSPGLGDWYFGPGTRLTVL.

The chain carries TRBV4-1 and TRBJ2-1; unclear D gene. V lost 4 bases, J lost 0 bases, and 10 bases lay in between. The germline V gene has CDR1 MGHRA and CDR2 YSYEKL. The CDR3 length is 15 residues. The CDR3 reads CASSPLVSSYNEQFF. In DNA, the CDR3 is TGCGCCAGCAGCCCGCTGGTGAGCTCCTACAATGAGCAGTTCTTC.

The V call is TRBV19, the J call TRBJ1-3, with D hard to call. V was pared by 7 bases and J by 0 bases, with 13 bases between. The CDR3 sequence is 15 residues long. Per germline, CDR1 LNHDA and CDR2 SQIVND (reference sequence). As DNA, the CDR3 is TGTGCCAGTACGAGAGGGCCATTCTCTGGAAACACCATATATTTT. Translation: CASTRGPFSGNTIYF.

The V and J genes are TRBV19 and TRBJ1-1; TRBD1 agrees at 7 bases. J lost 1 base, V lost 6 bases, and 5 bases had no gene match. CDR3 size: 14 residues. Per the germline V gene, CDR1 is LNHDA and CDR2 is SQIVND (reference sequence). CDR3 coding DNA: TGTGCCAGTAGCCCCGGGACAGCGAACACTGAAGCTTTCTTT. Protein product: CASSPGTANTEAFF.

The chain joins TRBV19 to TRBJ2-1, with unresolved D. Trimming stripped 6 bases from V and 0 bases from J, with 9 bases between. The CDR3 is 14 residues long. Germline V gene sequence: CDR1 LNHDA, CDR2 SQIVND (reference sequence). The CDR3 spells CASSGVSSYNEQFF. The CDR3 DNA reads TGTGCCAGTAGCGGAGTGAGCTCCTACAATGAGCAGTTCTTC. Filled out from reference TRBV19 and TRBJ2-1, the complete variable domain reads DGGITQSPKYLFRKEGQNVTLSCEQNLNHDAMYWYRQDPGQGLRLIYYSQIVNDFQKGDIAEGYSVSREKKESFPLTVTSAQKNPTAFYLCASSGVSSYNEQFFGPGTRLTVL.

V is TRBV4-1 and J is TRBJ1-5; a weak D match, TRBD1 (5 bases). V lost 0 bases and J lost 3, with 18 bases in between. The CDR3 is made up of 18 amino acids. Germline V gene lookup returns CDR1 MGHRA and CDR2 YSYEKL. DNA of the CDR3: TGCGCCAGCAGCCAAGAAGGGAGGGGAGGGGCCCTCAATCAGCCCCAGCATTTT. Translation: CASSQEGRGGALNQPQHF.

The chain joins TRBV7-2 to TRBJ2-5, with TRBD2 identical over 10 bases. Per germline, CDR1 SGHTA and CDR2 FQGNSA. The CDR3 extends over 15 amino acids. With V trimmed by 5 bases and J by 2 bases, 5 bases remained unmatched. In DNA, the CDR3 is TGTGCCAGCAGCCCACAGCGGGGGGGTCAAGAGACCCAGTACTTC. It is translated as CASSPQRGGQETQYF. Full variable domain (missing parts from reference TRBV7-2 and TRBJ2-5): GAGVSQSPSNKVTEKGKDVELRCDPISGHTALYWYRQSLGQGLEFLIYFQGNSAPDKSGLPSDRFSAERTGGSVSTLTIQRTQQEDSAVYLCASSPQRGGQETQYFGPGTRLLVL.

The chain couples TRBV5-1 to TRBJ2-3; D is possibly TRBD2 (7 bases). CDR1 SGHRS and CDR2 YFSETQ come from the germline V gene. The CDR3 spans 15 residues. V dropped 0 bases and J dropped 2 bases, with 10 bases sitting between them. CDR3 bases: TGCGCCAGCAGCTTGGATCGGGGGGCCACAGATACGCAGTATTTT. It is translated as CASSLDRGATDTQYF.

The chain carries TRBV19 and TRBJ1-6; D is uncertain. Deletions cut 5 bases from V and 6 bases from J, with 11 bases between. There are 14 residues in the CDR3. Germline V gene lookup returns CDR1 LNHDA and CDR2 SQIVND (reference sequence). The CDR3 loop is CASSWTGGNSPLHF. In nucleotides, the CDR3 is TGTGCCAGTAGTTGGACGGGAGGTAATTCACCCCTCCACTTT.

The chain links TRBV18 to TRBJ2-5, with 9 positions matching TRBD2. CDR1 KGHSH and CDR2 LQKENI come from the germline V gene. The CDR3 covers 16 residues. V shed 2 bases and J 0 bases; nucleotides not matched to a gene: 4. The CDR3 loop reads CASSPRASGDQETQYF. The CDR3 coding sequence is TGTGCCAGCTCACCAAGGGCTAGCGGGGACCAAGAGACCCAGTACTTC. The variable domain in full, with the rest retrieved from reference TRBV18 and TRBJ2-5, is NAGVMQNPRHLVRRRGQEARLRCSPMKGHSHVYWYRQLPEEGLKFMVYLQKENIIDESGMPKERFSAEFPKEGPSILRIQQVVRGDSAAYFCASSPRASGDQETQYFGPGTRLLVL.

CDR3 sequence reads: CASSLNEGGNEKLFF. The CDR3 DNA reads TGTGCCAGCAGTTTGAATGAGGGCGGTAATGAAAAACTGTTTTTT. The chain couples TRBV28 to TRBJ1-4; D not resolved. The V and J ends lost 3 bases and 4 bases respectively, with 12 bases between them. The CDR3 extends over 15 amino acids. CDR1 is MDHEN and CDR2 is SYDVKM in the germline V gene.

V and J are TRBV9 and TRBJ1-6; tentative D call: TRBD1 (5 bases). V was shortened by 3 bases and J by 9 bases, with 13 bases between the two germline ends. CDR3 length: 14 residues. CDR1 and CDR2 from the germline V gene are SGDLS and YYNGEE. CDR3 protein: CASSAGTGPSPLHF. CDR3 in DNA: TGTGCCAGCAGCGCCGGGACCGGCCCTTCACCCCTCCACTTT.

The chain has TRBV4-1 and TRBJ2-3; a possible D gene is TRBD2 (6 bases). Germline CDR1 is MGHRA and CDR2 is YSYEKL. Trimming left V 1 base short and J 3 bases short, with 11 bases between. The CDR3 length is 15 residues. For the CDR3, the DNA is TGCGCCAGCAGCCAAGGGGGGGAGTGGACAGATACGCAGTATTTT. This encodes CASSQGGEWTDTQYF.